This T cell receptor beta chain emerged from a study of blood T cell repertoires in COVID-19. At the level of the study: Acute and convalescent COVID-19 specimens originated in the United States, Italy and Spain. The analysed material was cDNA or gDNA that came from T cells, B-cell-depleted T cells, or PBMCs.

In the authors' workflow: The assay estimated nucleated cells by amplifying reference gene primers. Produced via immunoSEQ multiplex PCR; TCRdb's table is partial and in-frame only. The DNA was the basis for D and trimming; V, J and clone size are from that table. The data contain around 150,000 clones, roughly 86% of them singletons. This CDR3 comprises 14 residues. V was shortened by 4 bases and J by 7 bases, with 16 bases between the two germline ends. Germline-derived CDR1 and CDR2 are LGHDT and YNNKEL (reference sequence). Sample: peripheral blood. This clonotype was obtained from a woman in her sixties or seventies who had recovered from COVID-19. This chain joins TRBV3-1 (or the pseudogene TRBV3-2) and TRBJ1-2; D is perhaps TRBD1 (6 bases). The CDR3 DNA sequence: TGTGCCAGCAGCCTCCGAGGGGGGGCAGGTGGCTACACCTTC. Protein product: CASSLRGGAGGYTF.